This T cell receptor (beta chain) came from a study of T-cell memory formation after mild COVID-19. Findings of the study overall: Some clones that responded were present in memory (sampled pre-infection), which suggests cross-reactive memory joined.

Remarks on this clonotype: Its target is unknown.

V shed 0 bases and J shed 1 base, with 7 bases lying between them. The CDR3 loop spans 14 amino acids. CDR1 is SGHDT and CDR2 is YYEEEE in the germline V gene. TCRdb independently ran MiXCR on the 5' RACE reads; one entry per CDR3 protein. This table holds 100,000 to 150,000 distinct CDR3 sequences, about 17% found once. The chain uses TRBV5-6 and TRBJ1-1; D unclear. The sample comprised PBMCs or a T cell subset sorted from them (not recorded which). The receptor was derived from a man younger than 35 who had mild COVID-19 (a few samples of this study predate the infection). Cell type and time point are not known. This chain's CDR3 is CASSLVPGNTEAFF. For the CDR3, the DNA is TGTGCCAGCAGCTTGGTACCAGGGAACACTGAAGCTTTCTTT.